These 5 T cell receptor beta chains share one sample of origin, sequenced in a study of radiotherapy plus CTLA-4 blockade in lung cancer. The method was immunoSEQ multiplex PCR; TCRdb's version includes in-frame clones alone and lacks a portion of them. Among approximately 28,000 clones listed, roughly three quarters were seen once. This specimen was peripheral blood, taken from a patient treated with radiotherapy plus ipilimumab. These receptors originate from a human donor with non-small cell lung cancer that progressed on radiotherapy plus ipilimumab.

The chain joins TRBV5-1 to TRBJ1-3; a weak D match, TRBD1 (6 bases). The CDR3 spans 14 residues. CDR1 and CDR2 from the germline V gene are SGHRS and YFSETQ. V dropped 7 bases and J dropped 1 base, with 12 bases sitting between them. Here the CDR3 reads CASSRDTSGNTIYF. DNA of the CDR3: TGCGCCAGCTCCCGGGACACATCTGGAAACACCATATATTTT.

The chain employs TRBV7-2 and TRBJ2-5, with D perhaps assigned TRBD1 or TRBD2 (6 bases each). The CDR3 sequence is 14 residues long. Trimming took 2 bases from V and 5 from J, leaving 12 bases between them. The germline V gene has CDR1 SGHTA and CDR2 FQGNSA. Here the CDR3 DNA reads TGTGCCAGCAGCTTATGGGGGGCTTGGGAGACCCAGTACTTC. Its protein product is CASSLWGAWETQYF.

CDR3 loop: CASSLGTGRNEQYF. The CDR3 DNA reads as TGTGCCAGCAGTCTGGGGACAGGGAGAAACGAGCAGTACTTC. The chain uses TRBV28 and TRBJ2-7; 9 bases map to TRBD1. Germline assignment: CDR1 MDHEN and CDR2 SYDVKM. The ends lost 5 bases at V and 5 bases at J; junction bases unmatched: 7. This CDR3 comprises 14 residues. The full variable domain, in which reference TRBV28 and TRBJ2-7 provide the parts outside the CDR3, is DVKVTQSSRYLVKRTGEKVFLECVQDMDHENMFWYRQDPGLGLRLIYFSYDVKMKEKGDIPEGYSVSREKKERFSLILESASTNQTSMYLCASSLGTGRNEQYFGPGTRLTVT.

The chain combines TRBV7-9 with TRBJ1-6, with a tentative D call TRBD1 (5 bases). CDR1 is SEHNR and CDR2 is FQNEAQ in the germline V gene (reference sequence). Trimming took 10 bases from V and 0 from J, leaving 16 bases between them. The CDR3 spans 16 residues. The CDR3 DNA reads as TGTGCCACTAAGATATCGGGGGACTCCTATAATTCACCCCTCCACTTT. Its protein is CATKISGDSYNSPLHF. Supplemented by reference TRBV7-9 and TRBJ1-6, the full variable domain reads DTGVSQNPRHKITKRGQNVTFRCDPISEHNRLYWYRQTLGQGPEFLTYFQNEAQLEKSRLLSDRFSAERPKGSFSTLEIQRTEQGDSAMYLCATKISGDSYNSPLHFGNGTRLTVT.

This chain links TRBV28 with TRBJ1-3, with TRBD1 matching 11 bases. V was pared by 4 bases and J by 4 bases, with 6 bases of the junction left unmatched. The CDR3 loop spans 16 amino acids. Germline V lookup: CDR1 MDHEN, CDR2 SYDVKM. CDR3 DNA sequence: TGTGCCAGCAGTTGGGACAGGGGGTCTACGGGAAACACCATATATTTT. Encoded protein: CASSWDRGSTGNTIYF.